The 3 T cell receptor beta chains listed next were all sequenced from one sample in a study of shared clonotypes between healthy human individuals. Cells designated naive CD8 were CD45RO-negative and were positively selected for CCR7, with terminally differentiated effector memory CD45RA+ cells excluded. Sequenced by immunoSEQ multiplex PCR; TCRdb stores in-frame clones only, minus some. This sample carries nearly 2 million clones, about 95% of them seen once, and the ten largest clones take under 1.5%. Sequenced input: naive CD8+ T cells sorted from blood. These receptors were collected from a man aged 18 to 29 in good health.

This chain connects TRBV10-1 to TRBJ2-3, with TRBD2 as a possible D gene (5 bases). CDR3 size: 15 residues. V lost 2 bases to trimming and J lost 0 bases, with 9 bases between them. CDR1 and CDR2 from the germline V gene are WNHNN and SYGVQD (reference sequence). CDR3: CASSEIASSTDTQYF. The CDR3 DNA reads as TGCGCCAGCAGTGAGATAGCGTCGAGCACAGATACGCAGTATTTT.

The gene calls are TRBV5-4 and TRBJ2-2; 7 bases agree with TRBD1. There are 16 residues in the CDR3. J was trimmed by 5 bases and V by 0 bases; bases with no gene match: 7. Looked up from germline, CDR1 is SGHNT and CDR2 is YYREEE (reference sequence). Here the CDR3 DNA reads TGTGCCAGCAGCTTGGAGGGGGCCGGCGGTACCGGGGAGCTGTTTTTT. Translating gives CASSLEGAGGTGELFF.

This clone was seen only a few times. The DNA for the CDR3 is TGTGCCAGCCGACCTCTAGAGGGTTTAGGATCGTTTGAAGCTTTCTTT. Translation gives CASRPLEGLGSFEAFF. V and J are TRBV27 and TRBJ1-1, with D unresolved. CDR1 MNHEY and CDR2 SMNVEV come from the germline V gene (reference sequence). CDR3 length equals 16 residues. V gave up 8 bases and J gave up 7 bases, with 26 bases separating them.